This T cell receptor (beta chain) was found in a study of blood T cell repertoires in COVID-19. Study in general: COVID-19 samples collected from the United States, Italy and Spain covered acute and convalescent phases. The analysed material was cDNA or gDNA that came from T cells, B-cell-depleted T cells, or PBMCs.

In the source study's methods: Counts of nucleated cells, estimated from reference gene primer amplification, were obtained. Assay: immunoSEQ multiplex PCR; the TCRdb copy retains only in-frame clones and omits some. The V and J calls and clone size were taken over from that table, and D and trimming were inferred from the DNA. Of around 25,000 clones in the sample, around 79% were seen once. Turning to this clone: This same CDR3 is encoded by further DNA sequences in the sample.

Sequences were obtained from peripheral blood. This TCR derives from a man aged 80 or over with active or convalescent COVID-19.

The CDR3 loop is CASSLADSSGNTIYF. DNA for the CDR3: TGCGCCAGCAGCTTGGCGGACAGCTCTGGAAACACCATATATTTT. The V call is TRBV5-1, the J call TRBJ1-3, with D possibly matching TRBD1 (6 bases). The CDR3 is 15 residues long. The V end lost 0 bases, the J end lost 0 bases, and 7 bases lay between the germline ends. CDR1 is SGHRS, CDR2 YFSETQ, per germline.